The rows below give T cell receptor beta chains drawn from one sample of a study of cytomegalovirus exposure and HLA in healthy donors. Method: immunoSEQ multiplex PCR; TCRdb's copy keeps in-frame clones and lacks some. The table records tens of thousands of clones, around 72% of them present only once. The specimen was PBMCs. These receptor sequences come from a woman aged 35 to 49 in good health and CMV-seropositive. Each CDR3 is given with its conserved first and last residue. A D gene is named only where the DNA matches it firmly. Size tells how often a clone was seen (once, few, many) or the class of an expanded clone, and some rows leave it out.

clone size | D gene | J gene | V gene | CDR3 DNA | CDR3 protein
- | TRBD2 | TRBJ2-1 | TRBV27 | TGTGCCAGCAGTTACGTACTAGCGGGGGCCCACAATGAGCAGTTCTTC | CASSYVLAGAHNEQFF
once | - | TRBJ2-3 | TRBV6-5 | TGTGCCAGTAGGAGGACTAGCACAGATACGCAGTATTTT | CASRRTSTDTQYF
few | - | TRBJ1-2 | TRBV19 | TGTGCCAGTAGTGATCGAAGCCCGTCTCGGGGCTACACCTTC | CASSDRSPSRGYTF
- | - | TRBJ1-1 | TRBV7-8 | TGTGCCAGCAGCTTAGCGCGGGCCTCCACTGAAGCTTTCTTT | CASSLARASTEAFF
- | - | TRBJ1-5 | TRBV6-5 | TGTGCCAGCAGTGTTGGCTCTAGTAGCAATCAGCCCCAGCATTTT | CASSVGSSSNQPQHF
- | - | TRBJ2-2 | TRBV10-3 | TGTGCCATCAGAGCTAGCCCCGGGGAGCTGTTTTTT | CAIRASPGELFF
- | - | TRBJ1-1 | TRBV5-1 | TGCGCCAGCAGCACGGGCGGGGTGAACACTGAAGCTTTCTTT | CASSTGGVNTEAFF
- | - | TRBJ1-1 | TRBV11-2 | TGTGCCAGCAGCTTAACCGGGGGGGACACTGAAGCTTTCTTT | CASSLTGGDTEAFF
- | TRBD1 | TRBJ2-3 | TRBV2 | TGTGCCAGCAGCCTACAGGGGCCTCTTTTGTATTTT | CASSLQGPLLYF
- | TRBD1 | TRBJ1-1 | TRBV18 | TGTGCCAGCCTTCGACAGGGGGCTAACACTGAAGCTTTCTTT | CASLRQGANTEAFF
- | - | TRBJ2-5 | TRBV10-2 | TGCGCCAACTCGGCGGGGCGCGCAGGAGAGACCCAGTACTTC | CANSAGRAGETQYF
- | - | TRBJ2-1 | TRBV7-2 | TGTGCCAGTGTGGCCTCCCCAGGAAATGAGCAGTTCTTC | CASVASPGNEQFF
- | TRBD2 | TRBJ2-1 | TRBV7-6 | TGTGCCAGCAGCTTATCACCGGGACTAGCGGGATACAATGAGCAGTTCTTC | CASSLSPGLAGYNEQFF
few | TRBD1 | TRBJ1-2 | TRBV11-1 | TGTGCCAGCAGCTTAACAGGGGATGGCTACACCTTC | CASSLTGDGYTF
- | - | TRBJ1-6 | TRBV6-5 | TGTGCCAGCAGTGAGGGCCCCTATAATTCACCCCTCCACTTT | CASSEGPYNSPLHF
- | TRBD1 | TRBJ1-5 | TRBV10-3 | TGTGCCATCAGTGATTACAGGGGAGATCAGCCCCAGCATTTT | CAISDYRGDQPQHF
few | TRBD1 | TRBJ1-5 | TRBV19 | TGTGCCAGTAGTCCGGGACAGGGGCCTCATCAGCCCCAGCATTTT | CASSPGQGPHQPQHF
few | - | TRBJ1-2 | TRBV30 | TGTGCCTGGGTCCGGGACACCTACTATGGCTACACCTTC | CAWVRDTYYGYTF
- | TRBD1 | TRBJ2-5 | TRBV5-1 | TGCGCCAGCAGCTACGGACAGGGGCGAGAGACCCAGTACTTC | CASSYGQGRETQYF
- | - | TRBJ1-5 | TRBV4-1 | TGCGCCAGCAGCCAAGTAGGTGGACTTAGCAATCAGCCCCAGCATTTT | CASSQVGGLSNQPQHF
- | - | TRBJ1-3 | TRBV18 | TGTGCCAGCTCACCACCCCAGCCAGGGCTGGGCTCTGGAAACACCATATATTTT | CASSPPQPGLGSGNTIYF
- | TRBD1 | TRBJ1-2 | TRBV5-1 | TGCGCCAGCAGCGTAGGGGACAGTAACTATGGCTACACCTTC | CASSVGDSNYGYTF
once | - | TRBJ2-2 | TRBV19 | TGTGCCAGTAATAAGCGAGACAGAAGTACCGGGGAGCTGTTTTTT | CASNKRDRSTGELFF
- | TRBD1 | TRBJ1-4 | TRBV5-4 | TGTGCCAGCAGCCCGGACAGGGGTGAAAAACTGTTTTTT | CASSPDRGEKLFF
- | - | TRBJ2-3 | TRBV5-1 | TGCGCCAGCAGCTTATTTCTAAGCACAGATACGCAGTATTTT | CASSLFLSTDTQYF
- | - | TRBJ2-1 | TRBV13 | TGTGCCAGCAGTACTCTGAGCGATGAGCAGTTCTTC | CASSTLSDEQFF
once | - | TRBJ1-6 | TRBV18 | TGTGCCAGCTCACAAAGAACAGGGAATTTAGAGAATTCACCCCTCCACTTT | CASSQRTGNLENSPLHF
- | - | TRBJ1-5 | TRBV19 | TGTGCCAGTAGTATAGTTTGGGCAGGGTACCAGCCCCAGCATTTT | CASSIVWAGYQPQHF
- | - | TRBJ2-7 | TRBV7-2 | TGTGCCAGCAGCGCCCCCACTACCAACTACGAGCAGTACTTC | CASSAPTTNYEQYF
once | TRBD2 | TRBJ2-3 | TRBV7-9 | TGTGCCAGCAGCTTAGGGGAGACTAGCGGTTGCTATTTT | CASSLGETSGCYF
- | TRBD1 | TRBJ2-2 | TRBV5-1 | TGCGCCAGCAGCCCGCGGACAGGTTCGAACACCGGGGAGCTGTTTTTT | CASSPRTGSNTGELFF
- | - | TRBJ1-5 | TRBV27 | TGTGCCAGCAGCCCTCAGGGGACCCATAGCAATCAGCCCCAGCATTTT | CASSPQGTHSNQPQHF
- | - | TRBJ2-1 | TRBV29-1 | TGCAGCGTTTGGCGGGCGGTAAATGAGCAGTTCTTC | CSVWRAVNEQFF
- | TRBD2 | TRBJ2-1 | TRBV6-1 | TGTGCCAGCAGTGGAGGGACTAGCGGGGGGTTGCCCAATGAGCAGTTCTTC | CASSGGTSGGLPNEQFF
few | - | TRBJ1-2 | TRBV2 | TGTGCCAGCAGTGAAGCAGCGGGGGGACGCTACACCTTC | CASSEAAGGRYTF
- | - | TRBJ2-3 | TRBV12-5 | TGTGCTAGTGCCCTACCGCTTGCCCTAGATACGCAGTATTTT | CASALPLALDTQYF
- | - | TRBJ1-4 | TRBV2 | TGTGCCAGCAGGGCCGGGGGGAGTAATGAAAAACTGTTTTTT | CASRAGGSNEKLFF
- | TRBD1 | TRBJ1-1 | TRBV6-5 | TGTGCCAGCAGTTCCGACAGGGGTGTAACTGAAGCTTTCTTT | CASSSDRGVTEAFF
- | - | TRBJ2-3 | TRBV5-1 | TGCGCCAGCAGCTTGGAATGGAGGGTTGAAGATACGCAGTATTTT | CASSLEWRVEDTQYF
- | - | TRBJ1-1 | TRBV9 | TGTGCCAGCAGCGCCTCAGCGGGGGAAACTGAAGCTTTCTTT | CASSASAGETEAFF
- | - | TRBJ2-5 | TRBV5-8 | TGTGCCAGCAGCTTGGAGCCGTACCAAGAGACCCAGTACTTC | CASSLEPYQETQYF
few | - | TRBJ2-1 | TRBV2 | TGTGCCAGCAGTCCCGGGACACTCTACAATGAGCAGTTCTTC | CASSPGTLYNEQFF
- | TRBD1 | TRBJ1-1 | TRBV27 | TGTGCCAGCAGTAGGGACAGACCCGATGAAGCTTTCTTT | CASSRDRPDEAFF
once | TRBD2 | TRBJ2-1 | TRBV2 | TGTGCCAGCAGTGATTTTTCGTGGGGTAGCGGGCATGAGCAGTTCTTC | CASSDFSWGSGHEQFF
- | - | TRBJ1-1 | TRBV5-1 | TGCGCCAGCAGCCCGGCATACGGAGACACTGAAGCTTTCTTT | CASSPAYGDTEAFF
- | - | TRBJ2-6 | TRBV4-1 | TGCGCCAGCAGCCAAGCGCCCGGCGGCTCTGGGGCCAACGTCCTGACTTTC | CASSQAPGGSGANVLTF
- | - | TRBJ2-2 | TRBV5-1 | TGCGCCAGCAGACCGCGGACGGACAAGAACACCGGGGAGCTGTTTTTT | CASRPRTDKNTGELFF
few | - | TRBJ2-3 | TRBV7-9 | TGTGCCAGCAGCCGCCGGGACTTCACAGATACGCAGTATTTT | CASSRRDFTDTQYF
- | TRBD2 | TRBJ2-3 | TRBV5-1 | TGCGCCAGCAGCTTATCCTCTAGCGGACACTCCACAGATACGCAGTATTTT | CASSLSSSGHSTDTQYF
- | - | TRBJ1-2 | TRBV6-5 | TGTGCCAGCGGGAGGGGGGAACACTATGGCTACACCTTC | CASGRGEHYGYTF
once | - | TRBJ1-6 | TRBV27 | TGTGCCAGCAGTAATGGGCGGGCCAATTCACCCCTCCACTTT | CASSNGRANSPLHF
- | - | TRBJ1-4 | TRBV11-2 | TGTGCCAGCAGCTTCTTCTATACAGGTGGTAATGAAAAACTGTTTTTT | CASSFFYTGGNEKLFF
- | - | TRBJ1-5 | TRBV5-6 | TGTGCCAGCAGCTTTGGGCTGGCGGGTCAGCCCCAGCATTTT | CASSFGLAGQPQHF
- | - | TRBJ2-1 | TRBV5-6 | TGTGCCAGCAGCTTGGCCACGGGGGTGACCTACAATGAGCAGTTCTTC | CASSLATGVTYNEQFF
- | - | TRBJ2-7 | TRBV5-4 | TGTGCCAGCAGCCGGGTCACCAGCTCCTACGAGCAGTACTTC | CASSRVTSSYEQYF